The 18 T cell receptor beta chains below all came from one sample that was sequenced in a study of identical twins. TCRdb re-derived calls from the 5' RACE reads in MiXCR, one entry per CDR3 protein. The sample has about 530,000 distinct CDR3 sequences, roughly 15% seen once. The same sample was also used in a study of yellow fever vaccine responses in identical twins.

Sequencing used CD4+ T cells sorted from blood. Receptors were obtained from a woman younger than 35 in good health.

This clonotype came up a few times. In DNA, the CDR3 is TGTGCCAGCAGCTTAGACGCAGAACCTTCCTACGAGCAGTACTTC. Amino acid sequence: CASSLDAEPSYEQYF. The rearrangement links TRBV7-2 to TRBJ2-7; D gene unclear. Germline V gene data show CDR1 as SGHTA and CDR2 as FQGNSA. This CDR3 comprises 15 residues. Trimming pared 1 base from V and 1 base from J, leaving 11 bases between.

This clonotype was found a few times. The chain is built from TRBV2 and TRBJ2-7, with TRBD1 matching 7 bases. The J segment lost 2 bases and the V segment lost 2 bases, leaving 0 bases of the junction unmatched. Germline values: CDR1 SNHLY, CDR2 FYNNEI. This CDR3 is 13 amino acids long. CDR3 DNA: TGTGCCAGCAGTGAAACAGGGGCCTACGAGCAGTACTTC. Amino acids: CASSETGAYEQYF.

The V and J genes are TRBV20-1 and TRBJ1-1; D call uncertain. V lost 3 bases and J 0 bases, leaving 5 bases between the germline ends. Per the germline V gene, CDR1 is DFQATT and CDR2 is SNEGSKA (reference sequence). The CDR3 sequence is 12 residues long. The CDR3 is CSASRMNTEAFF. The CDR3, as DNA: TGCAGTGCTAGCAGGATGAACACTGAAGCTTTCTTT.

This clonotype was picked up a small number of times. V usage is TRBV12-3 or TRBV12-4 and J usage is TRBJ2-5; D is uncertain. The CDR3 has 14 amino acids. Trimming removed 6 bases from V and 5 bases from J, with 16 bases in between. The CDR3 loop reads CASSQPAVHETQYF. DNA for the CDR3: TGTGCCAGCAGCCAACCCGCCGTACACGAGACCCAGTACTTC.

This clonotype was seen a few times. The V call is TRBV5-6, the J call TRBJ1-1; possible D gene TRBD1, 6 bases. The CDR3 extends over 16 amino acids. Trimming took 6 bases from V and 0 from J, leaving 18 bases between them. The germline gives CDR1 SGHDT, CDR2 YYEEEE. CDR3 sequence (DNA): TGTGCCAGCACCGCCCCGCAACAGGGAATGAACACTGAAGCTTTCTTT. Protein product: CASTAPQQGMNTEAFF.

This clonotype was picked up a small number of times. This rearrangement joins TRBV18 to TRBJ2-2, with 8 positions matching TRBD1. The germline CDR1 and CDR2 sequences are KGHSH and LQKENI. The V and J ends lost 5 bases and 4 bases, in that order; junction bases with no gene match: 6. The CDR3 is made up of 15 amino acids. CDR3 loop: CASSSTGETTGELFF. The CDR3 region has the DNA TGTGCCAGCTCATCGACAGGGGAGACCACCGGGGAGCTGTTTTTT.

This clonotype was counted ten times or more. The gene calls are TRBV12-3 or TRBV12-4 and TRBJ1-1; 10 nucleotides agree with TRBD1. V shed 6 bases and J 6 bases; nucleotides not matched to a gene: 7. The CDR3 is made up of 14 amino acids. The CDR3 loop is CASSSGTGAPEAFF. The CDR3 bases are TGTGCCAGCAGCTCCGGGACAGGGGCCCCTGAAGCTTTCTTT.

This clonotype was seen a few times. The gene calls are TRBV28 and TRBJ1-5, with D maybe TRBD1 (5 bases). This CDR3 has 17 amino acids. CDR1 and CDR2 from the germline V gene are MDHEN and SYDVKM. With 3 bases removed from V and 3 bases from J, the gap between germline ends came to 18 bases. CDR3: CASSFYTQGGNNQPQHF. The CDR3, as DNA: TGTGCCAGCAGTTTCTACACGCAGGGAGGGAACAATCAGCCCCAGCATTTT.

The table lists this clonotype with a few counts. J is TRBJ2-2 and V is TRBV20-1; 14 bases agree with TRBD2. Germline CDR1 is DFQATT and CDR2 is SNEGSKA (reference sequence). V dropped 2 bases and J dropped 1; count of bases not matched to a gene: 3. The CDR3 sequence is 17 residues long. The CDR3 region has the DNA TGCAGTGCTAGACGACTAGCGGGAGGGCTGAACACCGGGGAGCTGTTTTTT. The encoded protein is CSARRLAGGLNTGELFF.

This chain uses TRBV15 with TRBJ2-1; unclear D gene. Germline CDR1 and CDR2: LNHNV and YYDKDF (reference sequence). Trimming removed 0 bases at V and 9 bases at J, with 9 bases between. There are 13 residues in the CDR3. The CDR3 DNA reads TGTGCCACCAGCAGAGATGTTAGTAGTGAGCAGTTCTTC. Its protein is CATSRDVSSEQFF.

The chain joins TRBV7-8 to TRBJ2-3, with D perhaps TRBD2 (6 bases). There are 17 residues in the CDR3. V was shortened by 0 bases and J by 4 bases, with 17 bases between the two germline ends. Germline CDR1 SGHVS, CDR2 FQNEAQ. The CDR3 coding sequence is TGTGCCAGCAGCTTAGCCCATACCGGAGGGTGGGCAGATACGCAGTATTTT. It translates to CASSLAHTGGWADTQYF.

Ten or more counts support this clonotype. The chain has TRBV12-3 or TRBV12-4 and TRBJ2-1; TRBD1 agrees at 7 bases. The V gene end was trimmed by 5 bases and the J gene end by 8 bases; junction bases not matched to a gene: 9. The CDR3 consists of 14 residues. The CDR3 nucleotides are TGTGCCAGCAGTCTTCGACAGGGTGGCGATGAGCAGTTCTTC. It specifies CASSLRQGGDEQFF.

This clonotype was detected only a few times. The chain uses TRBV2 and TRBJ1-1, with 9 bases aligning to TRBD1. This CDR3 has 15 amino acids. Germline assignment: CDR1 SNHLY and CDR2 FYNNEI. Trimming removed 6 bases from V and 4 bases from J; junction bases left unmatched: 9. CDR3 DNA sequence: TGTGCCAGCAGAGCACAGGGGGCGCGGGGCACTGAAGCTTTCTTT. Its translation: CASRAQGARGTEAFF. Together with reference TRBV2 and TRBJ1-1, the CDR3 gives the full variable domain: EPEVTQTPSHQVTQMGQEVILRCVPISNHLYFYWYRQILGQKVEFLVSFYNNEISEKSEIFDDQFSVERPDGSNFTLKIRSTKLEDSAMYFCASRAQGARGTEAFFGQGTRLTVV.

The chain recombines TRBV2 with TRBJ2-7; D not certain. V was clipped by 6 bases and J by 4 bases, with 10 bases between them. The CDR3 loop spans 12 amino acids. Germline CDR1 is SNHLY and CDR2 is FYNNEI. This chain's CDR3 is CASSETEYEQYV. In DNA, the CDR3 is TGTGCCAGCAGCGAGACTGAATACGAGCAGTACGTC.

V and J are TRBV7-2 and TRBJ2-5; 7 bases map to TRBD2. CDR3 length: 14 amino acids. Trimming at V came to 2 bases and at J to 5 bases, leaving 5 bases not matched to a gene. Germline V gene data show CDR1 as SGHTA and CDR2 as FQGNSA. The chain's CDR3 is CASSLMGGSETQYF. Here the CDR3 DNA reads TGTGCCAGCAGCTTAATGGGGGGGTCGGAGACCCAGTACTTC.

V gene TRBV29-1 combines with J gene TRBJ2-3; 10 bases match TRBD2. The CDR3 runs to 16 residues. CDR1 and CDR2 (germline): SQVTM, ANQGSEA. V shed 6 bases, J shed 1 base, and the junction held 10 bases outside the gene matches. CDR3 sequence reads: CSVRKASGGGTDTQYF. CDR3 bases: TGCAGCGTGAGAAAGGCTAGCGGGGGAGGCACAGATACGCAGTATTTT.

This clonotype showed up just a few times. V and J are TRBV5-5 and TRBJ2-1; 12 nucleotides match TRBD2. V dropped 5 bases and J dropped 9; count of bases not matched to a gene: 9. The germline CDR1 and CDR2 sequences are SGHKS and YYEKEE (reference sequence). The CDR3 contains 15 residues. CDR3 sequence reads: CASSLRLAGDGEQFF. CDR3 bases: TGTGCCAGCAGTCTACGACTAGCGGGAGACGGTGAGCAGTTCTTC.

V is TRBV28 and J is TRBJ2-6, with 8 bases fitting TRBD1. The V segment lost 4 bases and the J segment 0 bases; nucleotides outside the gene matches: 8. The CDR3 is 18 amino acids. Germline V gene lookup returns CDR1 MDHEN and CDR2 SYDVKM. The CDR3, as DNA: TGTGCCAGCAGTTCGAGGGACAGGCCGAGCTCTGGGGCCAACGTCCTGACTTTC. Translating gives CASSSRDRPSSGANVLTF.